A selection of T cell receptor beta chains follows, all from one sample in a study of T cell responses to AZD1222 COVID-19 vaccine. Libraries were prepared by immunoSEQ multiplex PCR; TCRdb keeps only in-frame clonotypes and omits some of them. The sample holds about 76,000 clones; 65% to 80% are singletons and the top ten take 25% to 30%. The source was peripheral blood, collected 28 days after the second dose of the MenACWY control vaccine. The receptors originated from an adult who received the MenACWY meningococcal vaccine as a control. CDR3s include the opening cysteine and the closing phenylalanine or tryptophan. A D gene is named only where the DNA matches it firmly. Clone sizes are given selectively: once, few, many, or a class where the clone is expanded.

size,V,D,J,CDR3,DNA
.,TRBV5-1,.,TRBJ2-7,CASSPDRTTTREQYF,TGCGCCAGCAGCCCGGACAGGACTACAACCCGCGAGCAGTACTTC
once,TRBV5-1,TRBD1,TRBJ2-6,CASSFRDSNVLTF,TGCGCCAGCAGCTTCCGGGACAGCAACGTCCTGACTTTC
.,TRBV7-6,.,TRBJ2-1,CASSLVYNEQFF,TGTGCCAGCAGCCTAGTCTACAATGAGCAGTTCTTC
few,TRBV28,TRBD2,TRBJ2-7,CASCRLAGVGEQYF,TGTGCCAGCTGCAGACTAGCGGGAGTAGGGGAGCAGTACTTC
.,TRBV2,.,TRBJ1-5,CASSAGPYQPQHF,TGTGCCAGCAGTGCAGGCCCCTATCAGCCCCAGCATTTT
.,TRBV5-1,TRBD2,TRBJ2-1,CASSPYGRREAYNEQFF,TGCGCCAGCAGCCCCTACGGTCGGCGGGAGGCCTACAATGAGCAGTTCTTC
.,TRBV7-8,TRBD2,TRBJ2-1,CASSPTGTSEGEQFF,TGTGCCAGCAGCCCAACAGGGACTAGCGAGGGTGAGCAGTTCTTC
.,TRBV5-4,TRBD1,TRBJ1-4,CASSLQGGEKLFF,TGTGCCAGCAGCTTGCAGGGGGGAGAAAAACTGTTTTTT
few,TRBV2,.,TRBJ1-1,CASSDPYPNTEAFF,TGTGCCAGCAGTGACCCATACCCGAACACTGAAGCTTTCTTT
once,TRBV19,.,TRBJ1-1,CASSIDPAGDTEAFF,TGTGCCAGTAGTATAGATCCGGCAGGAGACACTGAAGCTTTCTTT
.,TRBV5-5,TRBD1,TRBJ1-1,CASSLRDREVTEAFF,TGTGCCAGCAGCCTCCGGGACAGGGAGGTGACTGAAGCTTTCTTT
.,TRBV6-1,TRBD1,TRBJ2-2,CASSEVGTGSTGELFF,TGTGCCAGCAGTGAAGTCGGGACAGGGTCTACCGGGGAGCTGTTTTTT
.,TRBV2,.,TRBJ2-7,CASSEWYSYEQYF,TGTGCCAGCAGTGAATGGTACTCCTACGAGCAGTACTTC
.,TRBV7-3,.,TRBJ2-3,CASSPYPGTDTQYF,TGTGCCAGCAGCCCATACCCCGGAACAGATACGCAGTATTTT
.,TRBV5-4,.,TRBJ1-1,CASSLYRGTEAFF,TGTGCCAGCAGCCTATACCGGGGCACTGAAGCTTTCTTT
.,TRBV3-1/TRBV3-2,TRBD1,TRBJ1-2,CASSQDGTGGRGYTF,TGTGCCAGCAGCCAAGATGGAACAGGGGGTCGCGGCTACACCTTC
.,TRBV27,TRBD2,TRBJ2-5,CASSPWAGVGQETQYF,TGTGCCAGCAGTCCGTGGGCGGGAGTAGGCCAAGAGACCCAGTACTTC
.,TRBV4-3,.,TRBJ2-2,CASSQQLGTGELFF,TGCGCCAGCAGCCAGCAGCTGGGCACCGGGGAGCTGTTTTTT
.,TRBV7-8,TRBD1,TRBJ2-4,CASSSGGQDTSNIQYF,TGTGCCAGCAGCTCCGGGGGACAGGATACGTCAAACATTCAGTACTTC
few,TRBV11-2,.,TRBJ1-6,CASSLSWRGSPLHF,TGTGCCAGCAGCTTAAGCTGGAGGGGTTCACCCCTCCACTTT
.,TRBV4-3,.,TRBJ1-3,CASSQESAYSGNTIYF,TGCGCCAGCAGCCAAGAGTCGGCCTACTCTGGAAACACCATATATTTT
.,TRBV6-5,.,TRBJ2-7,CASRGVSWPYEQYF,TGTGCCAGCAGGGGGGTCTCGTGGCCCTACGAGCAGTACTTC
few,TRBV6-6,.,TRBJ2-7,CASTNRERGEQYF,TGTGCCAGCACAAACAGGGAAAGGGGCGAGCAGTACTTC
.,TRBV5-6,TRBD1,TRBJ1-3,CASGGQATGNTIYF,TGTGCCAGCGGGGGACAGGCTACTGGAAACACCATATATTTT
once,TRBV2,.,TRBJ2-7,CASSEVPGGGYEQYF,TGTGCCAGCAGTGAAGTGCCAGGGGGAGGCTACGAGCAGTACTTC
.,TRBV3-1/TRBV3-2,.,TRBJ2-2,CASSQGLTSTGELFF,TGTGCCAGCAGCCAAGGTCTGACATCAACCGGGGAGCTGTTTTTT
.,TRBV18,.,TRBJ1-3,CASSLGDSNSGNTIYF,TGTGCCAGCTCACTGGGAGACAGTAACTCTGGAAACACCATATATTTT
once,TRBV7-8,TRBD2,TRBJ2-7,CASSLFLSGSYEQYF,TGTGCCAGCAGCTTATTTCTCAGCGGGAGCTACGAGCAGTACTTC
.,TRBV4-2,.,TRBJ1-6,CASSPNGANSPLHF,TGTGCCAGCAGCCCAAATGGGGCAAATTCACCCCTCCACTTT
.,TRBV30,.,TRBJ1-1,CAWTTGVENTEAFF,TGTGCCTGGACTACAGGAGTGGAGAACACTGAAGCTTTCTTT
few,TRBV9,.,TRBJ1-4,CASSVGVGEEKLFF,TGTGCCAGCAGCGTAGGGGTGGGGGAAGAAAAACTGTTTTTT